These T cell receptor beta chains were read from a single sample in a study of response to subunit inactivated influenza vaccine. TCRdb reprocessed the RT-PCR reads with MiXCR, giving one entry per CDR3 protein. Of almost 600,000 distinct CDR3 sequences detected, around 13% appear once; the ten largest clones hold 11%. The starting material was PBMCs from blood, obtained 12 days after vaccination. The receptors here all came from a man in his fifties who received an inactivated influenza vaccine. CDR3s include the opening cysteine and the closing phenylalanine or tryptophan. D genes are given only for firm matches. The size field is filled for only some rows; it gives once, few, many or a size class.

V,length,J,size,D,DNA,CDR3
TRBV4-2,14,TRBJ1-1,few,.,TGTGCCAGCAGCCAAGATTGGGGGGGAACTGAAGCTTTCTTT,CASSQDWGGTEAFF
TRBV13,15,TRBJ2-1,.,TRBD2,TGTGCCAGCAGCTTGACGCCGGGACTAGCAGCCGAGCAGTTCTTC,CASSLTPGLAAEQFF
TRBV4-1,17,TRBJ2-5,few,TRBD1,TGCGCCAGCAGCCAACGCTCGCCGGGACAGGGGCAAGAGACCCAGTACTTC,CASSQRSPGQGQETQYF
TRBV5-6,16,TRBJ2-3,many,.,TGTGCCAGCAGCTTGTGGCTGAGGGGGTTGACAGATACGCAGTATTTT,CASSLWLRGLTDTQYF
TRBV20-1,16,TRBJ2-7,few,.,TGCAGTGCTAGAGAGATGCGCATGGAGGATCATCGCGAGCAGTACTTC,CSAREMRMEDHREQYF
TRBV5-1,14,TRBJ2-1,few,TRBD1,TGCGCCAGCAGCCCGGATACAGGGGGGAATGAGCAGTTCTTC,CASSPDTGGNEQFF
TRBV7-2,11,TRBJ2-4,.,.,TGTGCCAGCAGCAGGGGACACATTCAGTACTTC,CASSRGHIQYF
TRBV28,15,TRBJ2-7,.,.,TGTGCCAGCATGGGGGCGCAGGCCCGTATCTACGAGCAGTACTTC,CASMGAQARIYEQYF
TRBV10-3,14,TRBJ2-3,.,.,TGTGCCACGACCCAAAGCGTGAGGGGAGATACGCAGTATTTT,CATTQSVRGDTQYF
TRBV6-1,13,TRBJ2-7,few,TRBD1,TGTGCCAGCAGTGTCCTAGGGGGCGCCGAGCAGTACTTC,CASSVLGGAEQYF
TRBV10-3,17,TRBJ2-7,few,TRBD2,TGTGCCATCAGTGAGGTGCCGGGACTAGCGGGAGTCGACGAGCAGTACTTC,CAISEVPGLAGVDEQYF
TRBV5-1,16,TRBJ2-3,few,.,TGCGCCAGCAGCCCCACAGGGAAAGAATGGACAGATACGCAGTATTTT,CASSPTGKEWTDTQYF
TRBV5-1,13,TRBJ2-5,few,.,TGCGCCAGCAGCTCCCAATCCGGGGAGACCCAGTACTTC,CASSSQSGETQYF
TRBV20-1,13,TRBJ2-4,many,TRBD1,TGCAGTGCCTCACCGGGACAGGGAAACATTCAGTACTTC,CSASPGQGNIQYF
TRBV12-3/TRBV12-4,16,TRBJ2-7,few,.,TGTGCCAGCAGTCTATATCCGGGACGGAGCTCCTACGAGCAGTACTTC,CASSLYPGRSSYEQYF
TRBV6-2/TRBV6-3,15,TRBJ2-1,few,TRBD2,TGTGCCAGCAGTTACGCCCTCCTAGCGGGAAATGAGCAGTTCTTC,CASSYALLAGNEQFF
TRBV3-1,13,TRBJ1-1,few,.,TGTGCCAGCAGCCAAGTAACAAACGGTGAAGCTTTCTTT,CASSQVTNGEAFF
TRBV20-1,13,TRBJ2-5,many,.,TGCAGTGCTAGAGAGCCAGGACAAGAGACCCAGTACTTC,CSAREPGQETQYF
TRBV20-1,14,TRBJ2-7,.,TRBD1,TGCAGTGCTAGTACAGGGGATACTTCCTACGAGCAGTACTTC,CSASTGDTSYEQYF
TRBV4-2,16,TRBJ2-3,few,TRBD2,TGTGCCAGCAGCCAAGCGGGTAGCGGGTGGCGCGATACGCAGTATTTT,CASSQAGSGWRDTQYF
TRBV6-1,17,TRBJ2-5,few,.,TGTGCCAGCAGACCCTCTCCACCGGGCCGTTGGAAAGAGACCCAGTACTTC,CASRPSPPGRWKETQYF
TRBV18,13,TRBJ2-3,many,.,TGTGCCAGCAGCCCCGGGACCACAGATACGCAGTATTTT,CASSPGTTDTQYF
TRBV19,15,TRBJ2-3,few,TRBD2,TGTGCCAGTAGTCCCCGCGGGGGAGGCATGAATACGCAGTATTTT,CASSPRGGGMNTQYF
TRBV14,17,TRBJ2-6,.,TRBD1,TGTGCCAGCAGCCTTCTCTCGCGGACAGGGGGTTTAAGCGTCCTGACTTTC,CASSLLSRTGGLSVLTF
TRBV28,20,TRBJ2-4,few,TRBD2,TGTGCCAGCAGTCCCCTTTTTGCGGGAGGGCCGACAATGGCCAAAAACATTCAGTACTTC,CASSPLFAGGPTMAKNIQYF
TRBV3-1,14,TRBJ2-5,few,.,TGTGCCAGCAGCCTAACAGGGTTTCGAGAGACCCAGTACTTC,CASSLTGFRETQYF
TRBV7-2,14,TRBJ1-2,few,TRBD1,TGTGCCAGCAGCTTAAACCCCACAGGGGGAGGCTACACCTTC,CASSLNPTGGGYTF
TRBV27,15,TRBJ2-7,.,.,TGTGCCAGCAGTTTGTTGGGGCCTGGCTCCTACGAGCAGTACTTC,CASSLLGPGSYEQYF
TRBV12-3/TRBV12-4,16,TRBJ2-1,.,TRBD1,TGTGCCAGCAGGTGGGACAGCCGAAGAATTGCCAATGAGCAGTTCTTC,CASRWDSRRIANEQFF
TRBV3-1,16,TRBJ2-1,.,.,TGTGCCAGCAGCCAGAAGGGGGCTAGCGCCGGCAATGAGCAGTTCTTC,CASSQKGASAGNEQFF
TRBV6-2/TRBV6-3,14,TRBJ2-2,.,TRBD1,TGTGCCAGTCACCGACAGGGAAGCGCCGGGGAGCTGTTTTTT,CASHRQGSAGELFF
TRBV3-1,15,TRBJ1-3,few,TRBD1,TGTGCCAGCAGCTCGGACAGGGCAAGTGGAAACACCATATATTTT,CASSSDRASGNTIYF
TRBV5-1,14,TRBJ2-3,.,.,TGCGCCAGCGTCACGGAAGTAAGCACAGATACGCAGTATTTT,CASVTEVSTDTQYF
TRBV28,14,TRBJ2-7,.,TRBD1,TGTGCCAGCAGACCCCGGGACAGGCTATGGGAGCAGTACTTC,CASRPRDRLWEQYF
TRBV20-1,13,TRBJ2-7,many,.,TGCAGTTCACCGGGGGGCCGCTCCTACGAGCAGTACTTC,CSSPGGRSYEQYF
TRBV5-1,14,TRBJ1-1,few,.,TGCGCCAGCAGCTTAAGACAGCGGGACACTGAAGCTTTCTTT,CASSLRQRDTEAFF
TRBV15,12,TRBJ2-5,few,.,TGTGCCACCAGTCCAGCAGGCGGGACCCAGTACTTC,CATSPAGGTQYF